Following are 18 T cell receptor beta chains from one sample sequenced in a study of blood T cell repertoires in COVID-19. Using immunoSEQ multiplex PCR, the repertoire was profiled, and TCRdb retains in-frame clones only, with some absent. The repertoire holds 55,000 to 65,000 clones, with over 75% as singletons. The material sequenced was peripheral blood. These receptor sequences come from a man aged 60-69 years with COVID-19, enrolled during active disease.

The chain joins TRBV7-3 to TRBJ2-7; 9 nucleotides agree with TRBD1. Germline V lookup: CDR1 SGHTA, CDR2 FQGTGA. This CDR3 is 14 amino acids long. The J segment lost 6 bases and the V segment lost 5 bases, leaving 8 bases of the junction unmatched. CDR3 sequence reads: CASSVGQGGSEQYF. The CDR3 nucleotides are TGTGCCAGCAGCGTGGGACAGGGCGGTAGCGAGCAGTACTTC.

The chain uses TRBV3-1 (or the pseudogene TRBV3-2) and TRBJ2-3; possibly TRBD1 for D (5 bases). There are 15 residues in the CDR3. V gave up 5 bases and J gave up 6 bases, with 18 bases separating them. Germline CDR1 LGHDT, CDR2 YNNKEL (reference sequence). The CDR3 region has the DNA TGTGCCAGCAGCGAAATCCCTATGGACACCGATACGCAGTATTTT. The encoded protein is CASSEIPMDTDTQYF.

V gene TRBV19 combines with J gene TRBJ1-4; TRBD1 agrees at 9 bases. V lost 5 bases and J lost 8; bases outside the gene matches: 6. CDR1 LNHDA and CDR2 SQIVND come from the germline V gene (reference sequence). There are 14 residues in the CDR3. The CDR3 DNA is TGTGCCAGTAGTCAACAGGGGGCTAGCGAAAAACTGTTTTTT. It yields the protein CASSQQGASEKLFF.

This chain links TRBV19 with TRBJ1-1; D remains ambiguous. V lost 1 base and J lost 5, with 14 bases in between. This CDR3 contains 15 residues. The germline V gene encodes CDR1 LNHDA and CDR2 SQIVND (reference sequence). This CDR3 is CASSIAGGWRTEAFF. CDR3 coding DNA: TGTGCCAGTAGTATAGCAGGCGGTTGGAGGACTGAAGCTTTCTTT.

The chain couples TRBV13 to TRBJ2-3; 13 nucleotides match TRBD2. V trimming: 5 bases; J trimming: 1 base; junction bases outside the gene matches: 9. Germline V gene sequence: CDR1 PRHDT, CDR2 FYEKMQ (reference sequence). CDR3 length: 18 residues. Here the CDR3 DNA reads TGTGCCAGCAGCCCCGGACTAGCGGGAGCCTCTGGCACAGATACGCAGTATTTT. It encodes CASSPGLAGASGTDTQYF.

The CDR3 spells CASSLYIQGTDTQYF. In nucleotides, the CDR3 is TGTGCCAGCAGCTTATATATACAGGGCACAGATACGCAGTATTTT. This sequence joins TRBV7-2 and TRBJ2-3, with D tentatively TRBD1 (5 bases). V shed 2 bases and J shed 1 base, with 10 bases lying between them. This CDR3 comprises 15 residues. Germline V gene sequence: CDR1 SGHTA, CDR2 FQGNSA. Full variable domain (remainder filled in from reference TRBV7-2 and TRBJ2-3): GAGVSQSPSNKVTEKGKDVELRCDPISGHTALYWYRQSLGQGLEFLIYFQGNSAPDKSGLPSDRFSAERTGGSVSTLTIQRTQQEDSAVYLCASSLYIQGTDTQYFGPGTRLTVL.

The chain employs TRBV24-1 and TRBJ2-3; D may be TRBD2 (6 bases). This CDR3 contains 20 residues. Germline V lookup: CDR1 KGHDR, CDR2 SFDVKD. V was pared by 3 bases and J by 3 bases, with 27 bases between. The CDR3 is CATSDPSRGRKGWGTDTQYF. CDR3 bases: TGTGCCACCAGTGATCCATCCCGGGGGAGGAAGGGGTGGGGAACAGATACGCAGTATTTT.

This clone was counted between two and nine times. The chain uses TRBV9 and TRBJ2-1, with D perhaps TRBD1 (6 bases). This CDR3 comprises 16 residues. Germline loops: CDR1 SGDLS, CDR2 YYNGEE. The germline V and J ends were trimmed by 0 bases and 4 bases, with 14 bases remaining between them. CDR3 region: CASSVAEGESYNEQFF. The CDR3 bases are TGTGCCAGCAGCGTAGCTGAGGGGGAGTCTTACAATGAGCAGTTCTTC.

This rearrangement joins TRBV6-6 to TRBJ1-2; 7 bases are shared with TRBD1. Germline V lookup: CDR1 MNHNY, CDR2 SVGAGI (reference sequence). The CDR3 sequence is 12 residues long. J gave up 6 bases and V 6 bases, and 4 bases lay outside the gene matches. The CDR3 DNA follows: TGTGCCAGCAGCAATACAGGGGATGGCTACACCTTC. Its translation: CASSNTGDGYTF.

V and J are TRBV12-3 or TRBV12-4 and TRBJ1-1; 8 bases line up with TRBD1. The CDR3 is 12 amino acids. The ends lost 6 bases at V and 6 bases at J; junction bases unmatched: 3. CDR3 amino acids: CASSLTGAEAFF. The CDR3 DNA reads TGTGCCAGCAGCTTGACAGGGGCTGAAGCTTTCTTT.

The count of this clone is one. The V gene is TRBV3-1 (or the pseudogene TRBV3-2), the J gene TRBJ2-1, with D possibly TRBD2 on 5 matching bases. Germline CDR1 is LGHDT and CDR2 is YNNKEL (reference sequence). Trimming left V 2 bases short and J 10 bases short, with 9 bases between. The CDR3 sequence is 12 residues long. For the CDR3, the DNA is TGTGCCAGCAGCCAACGTCCGGGGGAGCAGTTCTTC. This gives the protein CASSQRPGEQFF.

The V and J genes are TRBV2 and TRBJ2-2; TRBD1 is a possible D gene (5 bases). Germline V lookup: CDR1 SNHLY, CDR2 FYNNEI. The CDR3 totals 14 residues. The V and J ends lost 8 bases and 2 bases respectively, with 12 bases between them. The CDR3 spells CASLSQGNTGELFF. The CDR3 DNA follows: TGTGCCAGCCTCAGTCAGGGAAACACCGGGGAGCTGTTTTTT.

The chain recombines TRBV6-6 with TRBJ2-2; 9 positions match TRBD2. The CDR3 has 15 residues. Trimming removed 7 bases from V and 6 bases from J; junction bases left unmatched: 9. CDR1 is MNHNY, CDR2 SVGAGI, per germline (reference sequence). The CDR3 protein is CASTPRTSVAGELFF. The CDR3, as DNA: TGTGCCAGCACCCCTAGGACTAGCGTCGCCGGGGAGCTGTTTTTT.

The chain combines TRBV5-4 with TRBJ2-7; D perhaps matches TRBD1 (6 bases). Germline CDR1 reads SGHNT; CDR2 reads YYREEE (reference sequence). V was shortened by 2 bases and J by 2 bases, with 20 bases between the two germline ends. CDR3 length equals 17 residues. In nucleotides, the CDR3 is TGTGCCAGCAGCTTATCCCCAGGGGCGCACCCTACCTACGAGCAGTACTTC. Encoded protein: CASSLSPGAHPTYEQYF.

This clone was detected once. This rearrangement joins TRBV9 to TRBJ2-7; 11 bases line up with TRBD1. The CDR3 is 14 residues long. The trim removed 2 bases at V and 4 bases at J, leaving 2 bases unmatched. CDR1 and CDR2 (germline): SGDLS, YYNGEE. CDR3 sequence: CASSVGQGGYEQYF. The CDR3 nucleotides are TGTGCCAGCAGCGTGGGACAGGGGGGATACGAGCAGTACTTC.

This CDR3 reads CASAGTSGGEQFF. For the CDR3, the DNA is TGTGCCAGTGCCGGGACTAGCGGGGGGGAGCAGTTCTTC. The rearrangement uses TRBV19 and TRBJ2-1; 15 bases map to TRBD2. CDR1 and CDR2 (germline): LNHDA, SQIVND (reference sequence). After removal of 8 bases from V and 10 bases from J, the junction contained 3 bases not matched to a gene. CDR3 size: 13 residues. The full variable domain, with the rest looked up from reference TRBV19 and TRBJ2-1, is DGGITQSPKYLFRKEGQNVTLSCEQNLNHDAMYWYRQDPGQGLRLIYYSQIVNDFQKGDIAEGYSVSREKKESFPLTVTSAQKNPTAFYLCASAGTSGGEQFFGPGTRLTVL.

CDR3 DNA sequence: TGTGCCAGCTCACCAGGACAGTATAGCAATCAGCCCCAGCATTTT. It specifies CASSPGQYSNQPQHF. This sequence joins TRBV18 and TRBJ1-5, with D maybe TRBD1 (6 bases). CDR3 length: 15 residues. The germline CDR1 and CDR2 sequences are KGHSH and LQKENI. V dropped 2 bases and J dropped 0 bases, with 8 bases sitting between them.

The CDR3 nucleotides are TGTGCCAGCAGTTCCCAAAACAGGAACACTAATGAAAAACTGTTTTTT. Protein sequence: CASSSQNRNTNEKLFF. V and J are TRBV6-2 or TRBV6-3 and TRBJ1-4; TRBD1 might be the D (5 bases). CDR3 size: 16 residues. The V end lost 4 bases, the J end lost 2 bases, and 14 bases lay between the germline ends. Germline assignment: CDR1 MNHEY and CDR2 SVGEGT.